This T cell receptor beta chain was sequenced during a study of blood T cell repertoires in COVID-19. Background on the study: The United States, Italy and Spain provided the acute and convalescent COVID-19 samples.

Which cohort a participant joined came from the clinical history participants gave. Two consecutive negative NP/OP PCR tests, clearance, or resolved symptoms defined Cohort 3 recovery. Per the original data handling: From reference gene primer amplification, estimates of nucleated cell counts were derived. Repertoires were generated with immunoSEQ multiplex PCR, while TCRdb's copy carries only in-frame clones and drops some. For V, J and clone size, that table is used; D and trimming come from the DNA. The top ten hold approximately 7.6% of the sample, which has approximately 200,000 clones, around 81% seen once. V was pared by 10 bases and J by 8 bases, with 17 bases between. The germline CDR1 and CDR2 sequences are ENHRY and SYGVKD. This CDR3 spans 12 amino acids.

The V call is TRBV10-3, the J call TRBJ1-2; TRBD1 might be the D (6 bases). The sample was PBMCs or T cells enriched from blood (not recorded which). This receptor was obtained from a middle-aged man who had recovered from COVID-19. The CDR3 DNA sequence: TGTGCCACCTATTTACAGGGAGTCGGCTACACCTTC. It translates to CATYLQGVGYTF.